Presented here are 24 T cell receptor beta chains from one specimen sequenced in a study of blood T cell repertoires in COVID-19. The method was immunoSEQ multiplex PCR; TCRdb's version includes in-frame clones alone and lacks a portion of them. The table lists just over 95,000 clones, 90% of them singletons. Material: peripheral blood. These receptors all come from a man aged 50 or older with acute or convalescent COVID-19.

The chain is built from TRBV7-2 and TRBJ2-2; D is perhaps TRBD1 (5 bases). V shed 5 bases and J shed 1 base, with 14 bases lying between them. The CDR3 runs 16 residues. Germline assignment: CDR1 SGHTA and CDR2 FQGNSA. The CDR3 DNA reads as TGTGCCAGCAGCCCCATAGGACACGTGAACACCGGGGAGCTGTTTTTT. Translated, it gives CASSPIGHVNTGELFF.

The chain uses TRBV5-1 and TRBJ2-4; 7 bases fit TRBD1. CDR1 is SGHRS and CDR2 is YFSETQ in the germline V gene. Losses at the gene ends were 4 bases for V and 3 bases for J; bases not matched to a gene: 7. The CDR3 spans 15 residues. The CDR3 protein is CASSLPGQFKNIQYF. The DNA of the CDR3 is TGCGCCAGCAGCCTGCCGGGACAGTTCAAAAACATTCAGTACTTC.

The chain carries TRBV10-1 and TRBJ2-1; 9 bases fit TRBD2. This CDR3 comprises 15 residues. Germline V lookup: CDR1 WNHNN, CDR2 SYGVQD (reference sequence). J lost 9 bases, V lost 0 bases, and 6 bases had no gene match. The CDR3 sequence is CASSESGGRAIEQFF. The CDR3 DNA reads as TGCGCCAGCAGTGAGTCTGGCGGGAGGGCCATTGAGCAGTTCTTC.

This chain uses TRBV5-4 with TRBJ1-5; D remains unclear. The germline V and J ends were trimmed by 3 bases and 3 bases, with 10 bases remaining between them. Germline CDR1 is SGHNT and CDR2 is YYREEE (reference sequence). The CDR3 covers 14 residues. The CDR3 nucleotides are TGTGCCAGCAGCTCGTCGCAGGACAATCAGCCCCAGCATTTT. Amino acids: CASSSSQDNQPQHF.

V and J are TRBV24-1 and TRBJ1-1; TRBD1 matches at 8 bases. This CDR3 region has 15 residues. The J segment lost 7 bases and the V segment lost 7 bases, leaving 13 bases of the junction unmatched. The germline gives CDR1 KGHDR, CDR2 SFDVKD. The CDR3 region is CATRESDRTGNEAFF. The CDR3 DNA reads TGTGCCACCAGAGAATCGGATAGGACAGGGAATGAAGCTTTCTTT.

V usage is TRBV24-1 and J usage is TRBJ2-7; TRBD1 matches 9 bases. V lost 9 bases to trimming and J lost 5 bases; unmatched junction nucleotides: 7. CDR1 is KGHDR, CDR2 SFDVKD, per germline. The CDR3 has 13 amino acids. The CDR3 DNA reads TGTGCCACCGGGACAGGGAGCGCAAACGAGCAGTACTTC. Translating gives CATGTGSANEQYF.

The chain joins TRBV5-5 to TRBJ1-3, with 10 nucleotides matching TRBD1. Trimming cost V 4 bases and J 2 bases; bases outside gene matches: 3. The CDR3 spans 15 residues. Germline V lookup: CDR1 SGHKS, CDR2 YYEKEE (reference sequence). CDR3 region: CASSTGQGAGNTIYF. CDR3 DNA: TGTGCCAGCAGCACCGGACAGGGGGCTGGAAACACCATATATTTT.

J is TRBJ2-4 and V is TRBV19; the match to TRBD2 covers 14 bases. The ends lost 9 bases at V and 1 base at J; junction bases unmatched: 14. The CDR3 is made up of 19 amino acids. Per the germline V gene, CDR1 is LNHDA and CDR2 is SQIVND (reference sequence). The CDR3 spells CASKGTSGSKGAAKNIQYF. The CDR3 region has the DNA TGTGCCAGCAAAGGGACTAGCGGGAGTAAAGGGGCGGCCAAAAACATTCAGTACTTC.

The chain recombines TRBV18 with TRBJ1-4; TRBD1 matches at 10 bases. The germline V gene has CDR1 KGHSH and CDR2 LQKENI. V was clipped by 4 bases and J by 8 bases; unmatched bases: 10. CDR3 size: 16 residues. CDR3 bases: TGTGCCAGCTCACGACCTCCGGGACAGGGGAGGGAAAAACTGTTTTTT. It translates to CASSRPPGQGREKLFF.

The CDR3 spells CASSPSGTGSQAGNTIYF. The CDR3 DNA follows: TGCGCCAGCAGCCCCTCCGGGACAGGCTCGCAAGCTGGAAACACCATATATTTT. The genes are TRBV5-1 and TRBJ1-3; TRBD1 agrees at 8 bases. Germline assignment: CDR1 SGHRS and CDR2 YFSETQ. The CDR3 loop spans 18 amino acids. The ends lost 4 bases at V and 2 bases at J; junction bases unmatched: 14.

The V gene is TRBV6-5, the J gene TRBJ2-3; 8 positions match TRBD2. The CDR3 runs 15 residues. Germline lookup yields CDR1 MNHEY and CDR2 SVGAGI. The V segment lost 7 bases and the J segment 0 bases; nucleotides outside the gene matches: 6. The CDR3 reads CASMERGGSTDTQYF. In DNA, the CDR3 is TGTGCCAGCATGGAACGGGGGGGTAGCACAGATACGCAGTATTTT.

This clone was recorded a few times. The chain couples TRBV5-5 to TRBJ1-5; 7 bases match TRBD1. J lost 4 bases, V lost 0 bases, and 4 bases had no gene match. Looked up from germline, CDR1 is SGHKS and CDR2 is YYEKEE (reference sequence). The CDR3 sequence is 15 residues long. CDR3 loop: CASSLAGGLNQPQHF. Written as DNA, the CDR3 is TGTGCCAGCAGCTTGGCAGGGGGGCTTAATCAGCCCCAGCATTTT.

The chain links TRBV24-1 to TRBJ2-2, with a weak D call TRBD2 (5 bases). The CDR3 has 15 residues. Germline-derived CDR1 and CDR2 are KGHDR and SFDVKD. V gave up 0 bases and J gave up 7 bases, with 11 bases separating them. The CDR3 region is CATSDLGLDLGELFF. CDR3 nucleotides: TGTGCCACCAGTGATTTGGGACTCGACCTCGGGGAGCTGTTTTTT.

This clone was seen once. The chain has TRBV30 and TRBJ2-1; weak D call: TRBD1 (5 bases). V was clipped by 2 bases and J by 7 bases, with 6 bases between them. The CDR3 is 11 amino acids. Per germline, CDR1 GTSNPN and CDR2 SVGIG (reference sequence). The CDR3 DNA is TGTGCCTGGAGTAAGGGGAATGAGCAGTTCTTC. Its protein product is CAWSKGNEQFF. Looking up the rest from reference TRBV30 and TRBJ2-1 gives the full variable domain: SQTIHQWPATLVQPVGSPLSLECTVEGTSNPNLYWYRQAAGRGLQLLFYSVGIGQISSEVPQNLSASRPQDRQFILSSKKLLLSDSGFYLCAWSKGNEQFFGPGTRLTVL.

The genes are TRBV27 and TRBJ2-3; D is perhaps TRBD1 (5 bases). Germline CDR1 reads MNHEY; CDR2 reads SMNVEV (reference sequence). V was pared by 2 bases and J by 2 bases, with 11 bases between. The CDR3 totals 15 residues. CDR3 bases: TGTGCCAGCAGTTTACTAGGGGTTCACACAGATACGCAGTATTTT. Translating it yields CASSLLGVHTDTQYF.

This chain connects TRBV19 to TRBJ1-1; D perhaps matches TRBD1 (5 bases). V lost 9 bases and J 0 bases, leaving 20 bases between the germline ends. This CDR3 contains 16 residues. The V gene's germline CDR1 is LNHDA and CDR2 SQIVND (reference sequence). The CDR3 DNA is TGTGCCAGCCTTTTAGGGGAGGGGCGGATGAACACTGAAGCTTTCTTT. Its protein product is CASLLGEGRMNTEAFF.

The chain uses TRBV14 and TRBJ2-3, with TRBD2 matching over 10 bases. J was trimmed by 2 bases and V by 2 bases; bases with no gene match: 13. CDR1 SGHDN and CDR2 FVKESK come from the germline V gene. CDR3 length: 19 residues. CDR3 sequence: CASSQPYSRTSGTTDTQYF. CDR3 sequence (DNA): TGTGCCAGCAGCCAACCCTATTCCCGGACTAGCGGTACCACAGATACGCAGTATTTT.

The rearrangement joins TRBV30 to TRBJ1-2, with a tentative D call TRBD1 (5 bases). V dropped 0 bases and J dropped 2 bases, with 10 bases sitting between them. This CDR3 region has 14 residues. Germline CDR1 and CDR2: GTSNPN and SVGIG (reference sequence). The CDR3 sequence is CAWSVQASNYGYTF. DNA of the CDR3: TGTGCCTGGAGTGTACAGGCAAGCAACTATGGCTACACCTTC.

The chain combines TRBV5-6 with TRBJ2-1; D is unresolved. CDR1 is SGHDT and CDR2 is YYEEEE in the germline V gene. The germline V and J ends were trimmed by 0 bases and 2 bases, with 12 bases remaining between them. The CDR3 consists of 16 residues. CDR3 nucleotide sequence: TGTGCCAGCAGCTTGGTCCTAACTCGGGCCTACAATGAGCAGTTCTTC. This sequence encodes CASSLVLTRAYNEQFF. Complete variable domain (other parts from reference TRBV5-6 and TRBJ2-1): DAGVTQSPTHLIKTRGQQVTLRCSPKSGHDTVSWYQQALGQGPQFIFQYYEEEERQRGNFPDRFSGHQFPNYSSELNVNALLLGDSALYLCASSLVLTRAYNEQFFGPGTRLTVL.

This chain connects TRBV5-1 to TRBJ1-1; TRBD1 might be the D (6 bases). Trimming took off 6 bases at V and 2 bases at J, with 20 bases between the two ends. Germline loops: CDR1 SGHRS, CDR2 YFSETQ. CDR3 size: 16 residues. The CDR3 coding sequence is TGCGCCAGCATTCAAGGAACGGGGGGCTCCAACACTGAAGCTTTCTTT. This gives the protein CASIQGTGGSNTEAFF.

This chain uses TRBV7-8 with TRBJ1-3, with 9 bases fitting TRBD1. The length of the CDR3 is 16 residues. The V segment lost 2 bases and the J segment 2 bases; nucleotides outside the gene matches: 4. Germline CDR1 reads SGHVS; CDR2 reads FQNEAQ. CDR3 protein: CASSLPGTGTGNTIYF. The CDR3 bases are TGTGCCAGCAGCTTACCCGGGACAGGGACTGGAAACACCATATATTTT.

This clone was observed a handful of times. This chain links TRBV7-6 with TRBJ2-1; 7 nucleotides align to TRBD2. In germline, CDR1 is SGHVS, CDR2 FNYEAQ. With 1 base clipped from V and 6 bases from J, the junction kept 6 bases outside the gene matches. This CDR3 is built from 15 residues. The CDR3 region is CASSLVVGGANEQFF. The CDR3 bases are TGTGCCAGCAGCTTAGTAGTGGGAGGGGCCAATGAGCAGTTCTTC. The whole variable domain, filled in from reference TRBV7-6 and TRBJ2-1, reads GAGVSQSPRYKVTKRGQDVALRCDPISGHVSLYWYRQALGQGPEFLTYFNYEAQQDKSGLPNDRFSAERPEGSISTLTIQRTEQRDSAMYRCASSLVVGGANEQFFGPGTRLTVL.

V gene TRBV6-5 combines with J gene TRBJ1-1, with D possibly TRBD1 on 5 matching bases. CDR3 length: 14 residues. V lost 3 bases, J lost 0 bases, and 8 bases lay in between. The germline CDR1 and CDR2 sequences are MNHEY and SVGAGI. The CDR3 sequence is CASSYRDLNTEAFF. The CDR3 DNA reads TGTGCCAGCAGTTATCGGGACTTGAACACTGAAGCTTTCTTT.

This clone was seen only once. J is TRBJ2-5 and V is TRBV19; 7 positions match TRBD2. The V gene's germline CDR1 is LNHDA and CDR2 SQIVND (reference sequence). V was pared by 3 bases and J by 2 bases, with 3 bases of the junction left unmatched. CDR3 size: 14 residues. The CDR3 reads CASSIFSGQETQYF. CDR3 DNA sequence: TGTGCCAGTAGTATTTTTAGCGGGCAAGAGACCCAGTACTTC.